This T cell receptor (beta chain) is from a study of blood T cell repertoires in COVID-19. Study summary: Specimens from acute and convalescent COVID-19 originated in the United States, Italy and Spain. The analysed material was cDNA or gDNA that came from T cells, B-cell-depleted T cells, or PBMCs.

Germline loops: CDR1 SGHNT, CDR2 YYREEE (reference sequence). V lost 0 bases and J 12 bases, leaving 16 bases between the germline ends. CDR3 length: 13 amino acids. Original processing notes: Reference gene primer amplification in the assay estimated nucleated cell counts. Produced via immunoSEQ multiplex PCR; TCRdb's table is partial and in-frame only. That table is the source of V, J and clone size, and D and trimming were worked out from the DNA. This table holds about 100,000 clones, roughly 87% found once. The rearrangement joins TRBV5-4 to TRBJ2-7; D gene unclear. This receptor was obtained from a man between 60 and 75 years old with acute or convalescent COVID-19. Sequencing input: peripheral blood. The CDR3 DNA reads TGTGCCAGCAGCTTGGTGACAAGTCCTGAGTGGTACTTC. Translating it yields CASSLVTSPEWYF.